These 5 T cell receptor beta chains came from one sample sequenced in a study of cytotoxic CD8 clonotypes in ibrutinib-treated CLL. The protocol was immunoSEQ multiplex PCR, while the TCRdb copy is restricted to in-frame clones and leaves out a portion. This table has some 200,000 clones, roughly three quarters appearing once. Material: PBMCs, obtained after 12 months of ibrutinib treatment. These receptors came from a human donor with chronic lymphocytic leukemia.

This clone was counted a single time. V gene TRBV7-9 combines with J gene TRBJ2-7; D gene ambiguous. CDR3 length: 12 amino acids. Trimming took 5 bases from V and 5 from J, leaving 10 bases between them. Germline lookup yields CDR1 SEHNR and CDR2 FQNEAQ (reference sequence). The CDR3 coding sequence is TGTGCCAGCAGCGACTTGTCGAACGAGCAGTACTTC. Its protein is CASSDLSNEQYF.

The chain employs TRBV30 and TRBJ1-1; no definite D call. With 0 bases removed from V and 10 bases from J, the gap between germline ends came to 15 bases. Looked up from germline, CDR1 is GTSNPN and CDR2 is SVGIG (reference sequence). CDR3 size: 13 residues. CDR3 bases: TGTGCCTGGAGTGTACGCCTACCACGAGGAGCTTTCTTT. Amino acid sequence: CAWSVRLPRGAFF.

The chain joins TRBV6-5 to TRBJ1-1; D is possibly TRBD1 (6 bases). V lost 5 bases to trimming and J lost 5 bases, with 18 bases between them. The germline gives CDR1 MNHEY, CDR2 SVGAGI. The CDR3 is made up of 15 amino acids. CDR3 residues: CASSPFGQGTTEAFF. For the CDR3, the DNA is TGTGCCAGCAGTCCCTTTGGTCAGGGGACGACTGAAGCTTTCTTT.

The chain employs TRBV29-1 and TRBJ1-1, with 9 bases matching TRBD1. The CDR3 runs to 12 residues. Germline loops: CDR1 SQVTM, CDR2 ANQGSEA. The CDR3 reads CRAHRGHTEAFF. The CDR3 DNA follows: TGCAGGGCCCACAGGGGGCATACTGAAGCTTTCTTT.

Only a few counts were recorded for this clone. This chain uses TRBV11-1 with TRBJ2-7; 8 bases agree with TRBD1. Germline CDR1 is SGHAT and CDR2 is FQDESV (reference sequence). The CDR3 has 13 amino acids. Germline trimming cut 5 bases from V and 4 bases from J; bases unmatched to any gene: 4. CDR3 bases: TGTGCCAGCAGCCCTCACAGGGGGTACGAGCAGTACTTC. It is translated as CASSPHRGYEQYF.